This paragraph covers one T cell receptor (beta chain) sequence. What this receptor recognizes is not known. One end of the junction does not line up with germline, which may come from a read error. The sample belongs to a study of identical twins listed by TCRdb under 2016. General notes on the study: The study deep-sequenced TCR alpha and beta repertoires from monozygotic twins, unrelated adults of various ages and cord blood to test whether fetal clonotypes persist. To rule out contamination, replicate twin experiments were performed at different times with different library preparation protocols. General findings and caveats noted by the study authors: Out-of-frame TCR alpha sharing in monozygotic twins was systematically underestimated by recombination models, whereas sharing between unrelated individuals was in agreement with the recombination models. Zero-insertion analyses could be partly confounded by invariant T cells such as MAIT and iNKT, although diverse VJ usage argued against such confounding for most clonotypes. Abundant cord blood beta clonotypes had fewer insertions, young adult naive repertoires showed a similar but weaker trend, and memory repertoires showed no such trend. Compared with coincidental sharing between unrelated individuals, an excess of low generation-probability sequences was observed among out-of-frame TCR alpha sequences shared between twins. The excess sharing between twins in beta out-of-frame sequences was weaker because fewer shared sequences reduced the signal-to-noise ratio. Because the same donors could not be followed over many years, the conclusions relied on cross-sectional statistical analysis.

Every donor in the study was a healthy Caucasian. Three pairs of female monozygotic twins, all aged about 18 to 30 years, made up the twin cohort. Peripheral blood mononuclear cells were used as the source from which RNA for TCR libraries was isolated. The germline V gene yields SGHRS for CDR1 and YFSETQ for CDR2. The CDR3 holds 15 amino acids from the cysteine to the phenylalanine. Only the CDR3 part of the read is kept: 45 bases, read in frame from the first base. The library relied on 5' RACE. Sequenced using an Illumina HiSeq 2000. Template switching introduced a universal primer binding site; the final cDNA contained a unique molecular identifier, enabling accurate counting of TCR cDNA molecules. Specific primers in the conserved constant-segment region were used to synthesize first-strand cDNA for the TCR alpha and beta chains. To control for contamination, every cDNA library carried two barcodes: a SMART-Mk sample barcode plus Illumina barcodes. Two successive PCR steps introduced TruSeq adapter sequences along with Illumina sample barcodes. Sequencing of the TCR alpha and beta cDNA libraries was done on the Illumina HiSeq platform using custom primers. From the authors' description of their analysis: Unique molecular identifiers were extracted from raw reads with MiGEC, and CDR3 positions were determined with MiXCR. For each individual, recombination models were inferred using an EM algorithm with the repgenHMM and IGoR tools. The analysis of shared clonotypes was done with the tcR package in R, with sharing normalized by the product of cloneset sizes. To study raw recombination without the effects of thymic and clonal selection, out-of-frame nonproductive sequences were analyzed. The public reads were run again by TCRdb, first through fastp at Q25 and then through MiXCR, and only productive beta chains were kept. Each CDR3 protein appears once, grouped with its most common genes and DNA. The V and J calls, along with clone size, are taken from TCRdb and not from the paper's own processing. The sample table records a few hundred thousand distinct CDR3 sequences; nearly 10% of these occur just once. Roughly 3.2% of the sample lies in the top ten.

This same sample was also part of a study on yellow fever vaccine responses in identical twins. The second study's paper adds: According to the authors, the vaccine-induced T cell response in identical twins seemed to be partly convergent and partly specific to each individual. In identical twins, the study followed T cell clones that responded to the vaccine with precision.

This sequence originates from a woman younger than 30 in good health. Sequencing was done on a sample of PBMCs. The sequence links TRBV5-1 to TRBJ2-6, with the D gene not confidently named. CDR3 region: CASRLGVTGANVLTF. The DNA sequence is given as TGCGCCAGCAGGTTGGGTGTCACTGGGGCCAACGTCCTGACTTTC.